The TCR beta chain described here comes from a study of shared clonotypes between healthy human individuals. The J segment lost 1 base and the V segment lost 4 bases, leaving 2 bases of the junction unmatched. CDR1 is KGHSH, CDR2 LQKENI, per germline. The CDR3 has 15 amino acids. Adult Caucasians living in Nashville, Tennessee made up all of the donors. Investigators spread the genomic DNA of each subset evenly over several immunoSEQ plates. Tens of thousands of T cell genomes, or approximately 300 ng DNA, went into unsorted PBMC replicate PCRs. The authors' processing: Owing to the provision of junction-only sequences devoid of quality scores by immunoSEQ, filtering differed. Only in-frame clones appear in the TCRdb table, and some are missing; sequencing was by immunoSEQ multiplex PCR. The D gene and trimming were derived from the DNA, and the V and J assignments and clone size from that table. The sample lists 450,000 to 500,000 clones, around 80% occurring once.

The V gene is TRBV18, the J gene TRBJ2-2; TRBD2 agrees at 8 bases. The clonotype comes from a woman aged 40 to 55 in good health. Some clones in this sample may be carry-over from other donors' samples. Sequences were obtained from PBMCs. In nucleotides, the CDR3 is TGTGCCAGCTCACTAGCGGGAATGAACACCGGGGAGCTGTTTTTT. It specifies CASSLAGMNTGELFF.